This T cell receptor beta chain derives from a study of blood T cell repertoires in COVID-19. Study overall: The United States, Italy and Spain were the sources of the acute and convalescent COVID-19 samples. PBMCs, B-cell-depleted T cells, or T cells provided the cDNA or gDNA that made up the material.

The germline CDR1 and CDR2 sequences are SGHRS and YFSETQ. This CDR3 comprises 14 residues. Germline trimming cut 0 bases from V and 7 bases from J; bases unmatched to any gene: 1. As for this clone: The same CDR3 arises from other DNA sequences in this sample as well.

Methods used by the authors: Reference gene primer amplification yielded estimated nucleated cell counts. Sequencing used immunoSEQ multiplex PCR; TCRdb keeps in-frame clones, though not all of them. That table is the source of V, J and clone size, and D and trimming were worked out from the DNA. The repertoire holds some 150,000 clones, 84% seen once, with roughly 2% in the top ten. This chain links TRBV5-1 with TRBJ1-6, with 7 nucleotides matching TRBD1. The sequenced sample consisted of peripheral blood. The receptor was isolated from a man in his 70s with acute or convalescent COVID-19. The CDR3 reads CASSLGQGNSPLHF. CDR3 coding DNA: TGCGCCAGCAGCTTGGGACAGGGAAATTCACCCCTCCACTTT. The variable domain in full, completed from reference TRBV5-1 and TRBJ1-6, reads KAGVTQTPRYLIKTRGQQVTLSCSPISGHRSVSWYQQTPGQGLQFLFEYFSETQRNKGNFPGRFSGRQFSNSRSEMNVSTLELGDSALYLCASSLGQGNSPLHFGNGTRLTVT.